A selection of T cell receptor beta chains follows, all from one sample in a study of T cells after posttransplantation cyclophosphamide. This table comes from immunoSEQ multiplex PCR, and its TCRdb copy is limited to in-frame clones, with some not included. The profile covers 10,000 to 15,000 clones, with under 85% appearing a single time and 0.83% taken by the ten largest. Sequencing was carried out using memory CD4+ T cells sorted from PBMCs. The receptor set was obtained from a man aged 45 to 65 in good health, CMV-negative, and a related stem cell transplant donor. Each CDR3 is given with its conserved first and last residue. A D gene is named only where the DNA matches it firmly. Rows give clone size only sometimes, using once, few, many, or a class for an expanded clone.

abundance	j_gene	d_gene	v_gene	CDR3aa	CDR3nt
.	TRBJ1-2	.	TRBV5-1	CASSQTGYSNYGYTF	TGCGCCAGCTCACAAACAGGGTACTCTAACTATGGCTACACCTTC
.	TRBJ1-2	TRBD1	TRBV4-3	CASRSGAGTGDYYTF	TGCGCCAGCAGGTCAGGGGCCGGGACAGGGGATTACTACACCTTC
.	TRBJ2-6	.	TRBV4-1	CASSHGGLSGANVLTF	TGCGCCAGCAGCCACGGGGGTCTCTCTGGGGCCAACGTCCTGACTTTC
.	TRBJ2-7	.	TRBV6-5	CASSYYGRTYEQYF	TGTGCCAGCAGTTACTACGGCAGGACCTACGAGCAGTACTTC
few	TRBJ1-2	.	TRBV2	CASRGPATDLRSYTF	TGTGCCAGCAGGGGGCCGGCGACAGACCTTAGGAGCTACACCTTC
.	TRBJ2-2	.	TRBV27	CASRNLAGQGRTGELFF	TGTGCCAGCAGAAACTTAGCGGGACAGGGACGGACCGGGGAGCTGTTTTTT
.	TRBJ2-5	TRBD2	TRBV5-1	CASSLFLAGEETQYF	TGCGCCAGCAGCTTGTTTTTAGCGGGGGAAGAGACCCAGTACTTC
.	TRBJ2-4	TRBD2	TRBV7-3	CASSLAGGRGIQYF	TGTGCCAGCAGCCTAGCGGGGGGGCGAGGCATTCAGTACTTC
few	TRBJ2-5	.	TRBV7-2	CASSLVGGRRETQYF	TGTGCCAGCAGCTTAGTGGGGGGACGAAGGGAGACCCAGTACTTC
once	TRBJ1-4	.	TRBV5-1	CASTEGSNEKLFF	TGCGCCAGCACGGAGGGGTCTAATGAAAAACTGTTTTTT
.	TRBJ1-1	TRBD1	TRBV6-9	CASRDTGDPEAFF	TGTGCCAGCAGGGACACAGGGGATCCTGAAGCTTTCTTT
.	TRBJ1-1	TRBD1	TRBV27	CASSLSGQGAEAFF	TGTGCCAGCAGTTTATCTGGACAGGGGGCTGAAGCTTTCTTT
.	TRBJ1-2	.	TRBV19	CASTSPGGRAYGYTF	TGTGCCAGTACCTCCCCGGGGGGCAGGGCTTATGGCTACACCTTC
once	TRBJ2-1	.	TRBV7-8	CASSLRGAEQFF	TGTGCCAGCAGCTTAAGAGGAGCTGAGCAGTTCTTC
.	TRBJ1-2	.	TRBV5-5	CASSPVRGNYGYTF	TGTGCCAGCAGCCCTGTGCGGGGGAACTATGGCTACACCTTC
.	TRBJ2-3	TRBD2	TRBV6-1	CASSERTSDTQYF	TGTGCCAGCAGTGAGAGGACTAGCGATACGCAGTATTTT
.	TRBJ2-2	.	TRBV6-6	CASSPGGAGGTGELFF	TGTGCCAGCAGCCCCGGGGGGGCAGGGGGTACCGGGGAGCTGTTTTTT
.	TRBJ2-5	TRBD2	TRBV9	CASSVWEGETQYF	TGTGCCAGCAGCGTCTGGGAGGGAGAGACCCAGTACTTC
few	TRBJ2-5	.	TRBV9	CASSLGSAYQETQYF	TGTGCCAGCAGCCTTGGTAGCGCGTACCAAGAGACCCAGTACTTC
.	TRBJ1-1	.	TRBV7-2	CASSGQLNTEAFF	TGTGCCAGCAGCGGACAGTTGAACACTGAAGCTTTCTTT
few	TRBJ2-1	.	TRBV5-1	CASSADSAKEQFF	TGCGCCAGCAGCGCGGACTCTGCCAAGGAGCAGTTCTTC
once	TRBJ1-5	.	TRBV4-1	CASSPQLAREGQPQHF	TGCGCCAGCAGCCCGCAACTGGCCAGGGAAGGACAGCCCCAGCATTTT
.	TRBJ2-3	.	TRBV19	CASRAGKGGSDTQYF	TGTGCCAGTAGAGCCGGGAAGGGAGGCTCAGATACGCAGTATTTT
.	TRBJ1-2	.	TRBV29-1	CSVEARQGVGYTF	TGCAGCGTTGAAGCCCGGCAGGGCGTTGGCTACACCTTC
.	TRBJ2-2	TRBD2	TRBV7-9	CASSSFAPGRSRELFF	TGTGCCAGCAGCTCATTTGCCCCCGGGAGGAGCCGGGAGCTGTTTTTT
.	TRBJ1-2	.	TRBV27	CASSFTGYNNYGYTF	TGTGCCAGCAGTTTCACAGGGTATAATAACTATGGCTACACCTTC
.	TRBJ2-1	.	TRBV19	CASRREWDNEQFF	TGTGCCAGTAGACGGGAGTGGGACAATGAGCAGTTCTTC
.	TRBJ2-1	.	TRBV27	CASRKTGLDEQFF	TGTGCCAGCAGAAAAACAGGGTTGGATGAGCAGTTCTTC
.	TRBJ1-1	.	TRBV11-1	CASSLGIGANTEAFF	TGTGCCAGCAGCTTAGGGATAGGGGCGAACACTGAAGCTTTCTTT
few	TRBJ2-1	TRBD2	TRBV30	CASTGGSRAGSYNEQFF	TGTGCCTCCACGGGGGGTAGTCGGGCGGGATCCTACAATGAGCAGTTCTTC
.	TRBJ2-1	.	TRBV19	CASSIGYYEGQFF	TGTGCCAGTAGTATAGGGTACTACGAAGGGCAGTTCTTC
.	TRBJ1-5	.	TRBV5-6	CASSRTPDSNQPQHF	TGTGCCAGCAGCAGGACTCCAGATAGCAATCAGCCCCAGCATTTT
.	TRBJ2-1	TRBD2	TRBV15	CATSRGGLVMGYEQFF	TGTGCCACCAGCAGGGGGGGACTAGTGATGGGCTATGAGCAGTTCTTC
once	TRBJ1-6	.	TRBV18	CASSPVDSPNSPLHF	TGTGCCAGCTCACCGGTTGACAGTCCTAACTCCCCCCTCCACTTT
.	TRBJ2-3	.	TRBV5-8	CASSLAQRDTQYF	TGTGCCAGCAGCTTGGCCCAGCGCGATACGCAGTATTTT
.	TRBJ2-5	.	TRBV4-2	CASSRNTLEAQETQYF	TGTGCCAGCAGCCGGAACACACTAGAGGCTCAAGAGACCCAGTACTTC
.	TRBJ1-2	.	TRBV5-1	CASSLYQGKDYGYTF	TGCGCCAGCAGCTTGTACCAGGGGAAGGACTATGGCTACACCTTC
.	TRBJ2-1	.	TRBV4-3	CASSARASAYEQFF	TGCGCCAGCAGCGCCAGGGCTAGCGCATATGAGCAGTTCTTC
.	TRBJ1-6	TRBD1	TRBV2	CASSDRTGSGSPLHF	TGTGCCAGCAGTGATAGGACAGGTTCAGGTTCACCCCTCCACTTT
.	TRBJ2-2	TRBD2	TRBV2	CASTGGSQTGELFF	TGTGCCAGCACGGGCGGGAGTCAAACCGGGGAGCTGTTTTTT
.	TRBJ1-2	.	TRBV5-1	CASSLEGRERSYGYTF	TGCGCCAGCAGCTTGGAGGGGAGGGAAAGGAGCTATGGCTACACCTTC
.	TRBJ1-4	.	TRBV29-1	CSVTAGNEKLFF	TGCAGCGTTACGGCAGGGAATGAAAAACTGTTTTTT
.	TRBJ1-5	.	TRBV7-2	CASSLESNPGRPQHF	TGTGCCAGCAGCTTAGAAAGTAACCCGGGGAGGCCCCAGCATTTT
.	TRBJ2-1	TRBD2	TRBV6-1	CASSVMSGRYNEQFF	TGTGCCAGCAGTGTGATGAGCGGGAGGTACAATGAGCAGTTCTTC
.	TRBJ2-1	TRBD2	TRBV30	CAWSLRLAQTQFF	TGTGCCTGGAGTCTCCGACTAGCTCAGACGCAGTTCTTC
.	TRBJ2-7	TRBD2	TRBV6-5	CASSTRAGGTYEQYF	TGTGCCAGCAGTACCCGAGCGGGGGGGACCTACGAGCAGTACTTC